This T cell receptor beta chain was obtained from a study of early T cells in non-severe SARS-CoV-2 infection. Study overall: Bulk RNA from unsorted whole blood was sequenced; chains were unpaired.

The library protocol tagged individual cDNA molecules with unique molecular identifiers. TCRdb ran MiXCR on the 5' RACE reads and lists one entry per CDR3 protein. The repertoire has tens of thousands of distinct CDR3 sequences, roughly 9.1% of them found once; the top ten carry about 7.1%. This clonotype was seen a few times. From germline, CDR1 is KGHSH and CDR2 LQKENI. The CDR3 contains 12 residues. Trimming took off 3 bases at V and 3 bases at J, with 3 bases between the two ends. The receptor comes from an adult who was a healthcare worker with PCR-confirmed SARS-CoV-2 infection or an uninfected control (not recorded which). This chain links TRBV18 with TRBJ2-1; D uncertain. The source material was whole blood, sampled at baseline. The CDR3 reads CASSPNYNEQFF. The CDR3 DNA reads as TGTGCCAGCTCACCCAACTACAATGAGCAGTTCTTC.